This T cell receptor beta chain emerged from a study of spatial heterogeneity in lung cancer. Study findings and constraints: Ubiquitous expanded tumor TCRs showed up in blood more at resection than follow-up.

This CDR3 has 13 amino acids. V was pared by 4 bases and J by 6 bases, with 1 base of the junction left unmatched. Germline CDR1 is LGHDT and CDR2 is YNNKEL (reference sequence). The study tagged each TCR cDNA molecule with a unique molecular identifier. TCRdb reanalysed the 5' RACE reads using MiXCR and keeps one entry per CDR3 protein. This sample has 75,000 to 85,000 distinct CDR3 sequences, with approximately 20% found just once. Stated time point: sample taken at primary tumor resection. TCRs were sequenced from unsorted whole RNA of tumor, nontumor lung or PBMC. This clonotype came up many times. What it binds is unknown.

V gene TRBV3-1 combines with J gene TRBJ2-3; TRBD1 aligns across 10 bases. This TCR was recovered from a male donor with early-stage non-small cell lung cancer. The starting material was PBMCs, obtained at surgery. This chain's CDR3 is CASSRQGADTQYF. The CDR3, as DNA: TGTGCCAGCAGCCGACAGGGGGCGGATACGCAGTATTTT.